A single sample gave rise to the 28 T cell receptor beta chains below, sequenced in a study of T cells in Graves' hyperthyroidism and ophthalmopathy. Regions amplified from RNA transcripts were the TCR beta CDR3 regions. The HTBI set primed first-round TCR CDR3 RT-PCR. TCRdb called the multiplex PCR reads again in MiXCR, with one record for every CDR3 protein. The data contain about 610,000 distinct CDR3 sequences, 46% of them singletons. The source material was peripheral blood or thyroid tissue (not recorded which). Receptors originate from a woman aged 18-29 years with Graves' hyperthyroidism.

This clonotype was seen a handful of times. The chain couples TRBV10-3 to TRBJ2-3; possible D gene TRBD1, 6 bases. Germline V lookup: CDR1 ENHRY, CDR2 SYGVKD. This CDR3 has 14 amino acids. V was shortened by 8 bases and J by 1 base, with 13 bases between the two germline ends. For the CDR3, the DNA is TGTGCCATCGGGGGCACACACGGCACAGATACGCAGTATTTT. Residues: CAIGGTHGTDTQYF.

This chain joins TRBV7-2 and TRBJ1-1; D uncertain. The CDR3 has 15 amino acids. Germline assignment: CDR1 SGHTA and CDR2 FQGNSA. V was clipped by 1 base and J by 4 bases, with 13 bases between them. CDR3 protein: CASSLVPGASTEAFF. Here the CDR3 DNA reads TGTGCCAGCAGCTTAGTACCGGGTGCGAGCACTGAAGCTTTCTTT. The complete variable domain, with remaining parts taken from reference TRBV7-2 and TRBJ1-1, reads GAGVSQSPSNKVTEKGKDVELRCDPISGHTALYWYRQSLGQGLEFLIYFQGNSAPDKSGLPSDRFSAERTGGSVSTLTIQRTQQEDSAVYLCASSLVPGASTEAFFGQGTRLTVV.

Regarding this clonotype: Being one base from a much bigger clone, this may be a read error. The V call is TRBV6-1, the J call TRBJ2-2; 10 positions agree with TRBD2. CDR1 and CDR2 from the germline V gene are MNHNS and SASEGT. The CDR3 loop spans 14 amino acids. As DNA, the CDR3 is TGTGCCAGCCTAGCGGGAGATTACACCAGGGAGCTGTTTTTT. Its translation: CASLAGDYTRELFF.

As regards this clonotype: This may come from a read error, since a much larger clone is one base off. The chain has TRBV7-9 and TRBJ2-5, with a possible D match to TRBD2 (5 bases). The ends were cut back, 3 bases at V and 3 bases at J, with 14 bases in the middle. This CDR3 has 15 amino acids. The germline CDR1 and CDR2 sequences are SEHNR and FQNEAQ (reference sequence). CDR3 in DNA: TGTGCCAGCAGCTTCCGGGGAGATGGGGAAGAGACCCAGTACTTC. As protein: CASSFRGDGEETQYF.

The rearrangement joins TRBV7-3 to TRBJ1-2; D is possibly TRBD1 (5 bases). The CDR3 contains 16 residues. Looked up from germline, CDR1 is SGHTA and CDR2 is FQGTGA. V was cut by 5 bases and J by 4 bases, with 20 bases left in between. The CDR3 DNA is TGTGCCAGCAGCATATCGACTGTTCGGGGCGGCTATGGCTACACCTTC. Its translation: CASSISTVRGGYGYTF.

This clonotype was observed at least ten times. The rearrangement links TRBV7-9 to TRBJ1-2, with D possibly being TRBD1 (6 bases). Germline-derived CDR1 and CDR2 are SEHNR and FQNEAQ (reference sequence). V was trimmed by 6 bases and J by 4 bases, leaving 12 bases between them. The CDR3 spans 13 residues. The CDR3 region is CASRYEQGYGYTF. DNA for the CDR3: TGTGCCAGCAGATATGAACAGGGCTATGGCTACACCTTC.

In its sample, this clonotype was seen a few times. This may be a read error: a much more frequent sequence differs by one nucleotide. The V and J genes are TRBV12-3 or TRBV12-4 and TRBJ2-5; D not resolved. The CDR3 contains 13 residues. CDR3: CASSYPPQGTQYF. DNA for the CDR3: TGTGCCAGCAGTTACCCCCCCCAAGGGACCCAGTACTTC.

About this clonotype itself: One end of the junction fails to match germline, which may point to a read error. The rearrangement links TRBV14 to TRBJ2-7, with 8 nucleotides matching TRBD1. This CDR3 has 16 residues. Germline-derived CDR1 and CDR2 are SGHDN and FVKESK. The CDR3 loop reads CASGQERTGRLVGQYF. The CDR3 DNA follows: TGTGCCAGCGGCCAAGAGAGGACAGGGCGATTGGTCGGGCAGTACTTC.

Ten or more counts support this clonotype. The chain couples TRBV15 to TRBJ1-1; perhaps TRBD1 as D (5 bases). The CDR3 sequence is 17 residues long. The germline gives CDR1 LNHNV, CDR2 YYDKDF (reference sequence). The germline V and J ends were trimmed by 2 bases and 7 bases, with 23 bases remaining between them. The CDR3 loop reads CATSRMFIGEGRHEAFF. DNA of the CDR3: TGTGCCACCAGCAGAATGTTCATCGGTGAGGGGAGACATGAAGCTTTCTTT. Filled out from reference TRBV15 and TRBJ1-1, the complete variable domain reads DAMVIQNPRYQVTQFGKPVTLSCSQTLNHNVMYWYQQKSSQAPKLLFHYYDKDFNNEADTPDNFQSRRPNTSFCFLDIRSPGLGDTAMYLCATSRMFIGEGRHEAFFGQGTRLTVV.

The chain joins TRBV15 to TRBJ2-5; no reliable D call. The V and J ends lost 3 bases and 5 bases respectively, with 7 bases between them. This CDR3 is 12 amino acids long. The germline CDR1 and CDR2 sequences are LNHNV and YYDKDF (reference sequence). CDR3 nucleotides: TGTGCCACCAGCAGCGTTGAGGAGACCCAGTACTTC. Encoded protein: CATSSVEETQYF.

This clonotype was seen many times. V gene TRBV20-1 combines with J gene TRBJ2-7; D not resolved. The germline CDR1 and CDR2 sequences are DFQATT and SNEGSKA (reference sequence). V lost 0 bases and J 3 bases, leaving 15 bases between the germline ends. The CDR3 has 15 residues. DNA of the CDR3: TGCAGTGCTAGAGATTATCGTGGGCCGAACTACGAGCAGTACTTC. It translates to CSARDYRGPNYEQYF.

In its sample, this clonotype was seen many times. The chain carries TRBV4-3 and TRBJ2-2; weak D call: TRBD1 (5 bases). The V and J ends lost 5 bases and 5 bases respectively, with 12 bases between them. This CDR3 has 14 amino acids. CDR1 is LGHNA and CDR2 is YSLEER in the germline V gene. The CDR3 protein is CASSAGYITGELFF. In DNA, the CDR3 is TGCGCCAGCAGCGCAGGGTACATAACCGGGGAGCTGTTTTTT.

V is TRBV15 and J is TRBJ1-5; a possible D gene is TRBD1 (5 bases). Germline V CDR1 and CDR2: LNHNV, YYDKDF (reference sequence). V was trimmed by 2 bases and J by 8 bases, leaving 16 bases between them. The CDR3 has 15 residues. The CDR3 loop reads CATSRSRGRREPQHF. CDR3 DNA: TGTGCCACCAGCAGAAGCCGGGGCAGGAGGGAGCCCCAGCATTTT. Drawing the rest from reference TRBV15 and TRBJ1-5, the complete variable domain is DAMVIQNPRYQVTQFGKPVTLSCSQTLNHNVMYWYQQKSSQAPKLLFHYYDKDFNNEADTPDNFQSRRPNTSFCFLDIRSPGLGDTAMYLCATSRSRGRREPQHFGDGTRLSIL.

This chain uses TRBV12-3 or TRBV12-4 with TRBJ2-6, with a tentative D call TRBD1 (5 bases). The CDR3 totals 15 residues. V was cut by 1 base and J by 4 bases, with 8 bases left in between. CDR3 region: CASSLGRQGANVLTF. For the CDR3, the DNA is TGTGCCAGCAGTTTAGGGAGACAGGGGGCCAACGTCCTGACTTTC.

This clonotype was seen once. V is TRBV29-1 and J is TRBJ2-5; 9 nucleotides line up with TRBD2. This CDR3 has 13 residues. Germline-derived CDR1 and CDR2 are SQVTM and ANQGSEA. V lost 7 bases and J lost 2; bases outside the gene matches: 5. For the CDR3, the DNA is TGCAGCGCCGGTAGCGGGAGTCAAGAGACCCAGTACTTC. Its translation: CSAGSGSQETQYF.

The chain couples TRBV24-1 to TRBJ1-1, with D unclear. The CDR3 runs 13 residues. The ends were cut back, 4 bases at V and 10 bases at J, with 15 bases in the middle. CDR1 is KGHDR and CDR2 is SFDVKD in the germline V gene. CDR3 nucleotide sequence: TGTGCCACCAGTGACTCTGGACTAGCGGGAGCTTTCTTT. Amino acid sequence: CATSDSGLAGAFF.

The CDR3 protein is CASSQETGEGYTF. The CDR3 DNA is TGTGCCAGCAGCCAAGAGACAGGGGAAGGCTACACCTTC. V usage is TRBV14 and J usage is TRBJ1-2; the match to TRBD1 covers 8 bases. This CDR3 spans 13 amino acids. J lost 8 bases, V lost 0 bases, and 2 bases had no gene match. Germline-derived CDR1 and CDR2 are SGHDN and FVKESK.

V gene TRBV6-1 combines with J gene TRBJ2-2; 7 bases are a match to TRBD2. Unmatched junction bases numbered 6, after V lost 0 bases and J lost 2 bases. Germline V gene sequence: CDR1 MNHNS, CDR2 SASEGT. The CDR3 is 17 residues long. The CDR3 here is CASSEARTRVNTGELFF. The CDR3 bases are TGTGCCAGCAGTGAAGCGCGGACTAGAGTAAACACCGGGGAGCTGTTTTTT.

V gene TRBV29-1 combines with J gene TRBJ1-1; possibly TRBD1 for D (5 bases). Trimming took 6 bases from V and 2 from J, leaving 22 bases between them. Germline CDR1 reads SQVTM; CDR2 reads ANQGSEA. The CDR3 extends over 16 amino acids. CDR3 sequence (DNA): TGCAGCGTCCGTAGGGGTGAGGTGACAGATAACACTGAAGCTTTCTTT. As protein: CSVRRGEVTDNTEAFF.

In its sample, this clonotype was seen many times. This sequence joins TRBV5-1 and TRBJ2-2, with D maybe TRBD2 (5 bases). The V end was cut by 6 bases, the J end by 6 bases, with 12 bases between. CDR1 and CDR2 (germline): SGHRS, YFSETQ. The CDR3 spans 13 residues. CDR3 in DNA: TGCGCCAGCAAACGGGATTCTTCCGGGGAGCTGTTTTTT. Translated, it gives CASKRDSSGELFF.

At least ten counts were recorded for this clonotype. The chain recombines TRBV4-1 with TRBJ2-7; perhaps D is TRBD1 or TRBD2 (5 bases each). V dropped 2 bases and J dropped 3 bases, with 14 bases sitting between them. CDR1 MGHRA and CDR2 YSYEKL come from the germline V gene. The CDR3 has 15 residues. DNA of the CDR3: TGCGCCAGCAGCCAACCGCCGGGACGGGACTACGAGCAGTACTTC. This sequence encodes CASSQPPGRDYEQYF.

Note on this clonotype: Given a much more abundant clone one base away, this may be a read error. It is likely a read error, because the conserved phenylalanine at the end of the CDR3 is missing. This chain links TRBV2 with TRBJ2-7; possible D gene TRBD1, 5 bases. The length of the CDR3 is 15 residues. Germline values: CDR1 SNHLY, CDR2 FYNNEI. V was shortened by 1 base and J by 3 bases, with 13 bases between the two germline ends. The CDR3 nucleotides read TGTGCCAGCAGTGAAGGTCAGGGTCAAGTCTACGAGCAGTACCTC. Its translation is CASSEGQGQVYEQYL.

In its sample, this clonotype was seen many times. The chain recombines TRBV28 with TRBJ2-5; D uncertain. CDR1 is MDHEN, CDR2 SYDVKM, per germline. With 5 bases removed from V and 2 bases from J, the gap between germline ends came to 15 bases. This CDR3 has 15 residues. In DNA form, the CDR3 reads TGTGCCAGCAGTGACCTCCTTGGAGTTCAAGAGACCCAGTACTTC. Its translation is CASSDLLGVQETQYF.

This clonotype was seen ten or more times. V is TRBV5-1 and J is TRBJ1-2, with D possibly matching TRBD1 (6 bases). The CDR3 length is 13 residues. The ends were cut back, 0 bases at V and 8 bases at J, with 11 bases in the middle. From germline, CDR1 is SGHRS and CDR2 YFSETQ. CDR3 loop: CASSLEGGEGYTF. The CDR3 coding sequence is TGCGCCAGCAGCTTGGAAGGGGGAGAGGGCTACACCTTC.

There are many counts of this clonotype. The V call is TRBV4-3, the J call TRBJ2-7; a possible D gene is TRBD1 (6 bases). From germline, CDR1 is LGHNA and CDR2 YSLEER. The CDR3 extends over 15 amino acids. V was cut by 0 bases and J by 4 bases, with 13 bases left in between. The CDR3 sequence: CASSQDEGQPYEQYF. The CDR3 DNA reads TGCGCCAGCAGCCAAGATGAAGGACAGCCTTACGAGCAGTACTTC.

This clonotype was detected ten times or more. This chain links TRBV11-2 with TRBJ1-4; 11 nucleotides agree with TRBD1. This CDR3 is 17 amino acids long. V shed 5 bases and J 8 bases; nucleotides not matched to a gene: 13. CDR1 is SGHAT, CDR2 FQNNGV, per germline. This CDR3 reads CASSPLKGQGGKEKLFF. CDR3 nucleotides: TGTGCCAGCAGCCCCTTAAAGGGACAGGGGGGAAAGGAAAAACTGTTTTTT.

This clonotype showed up just a few times. CDR3 loop: CASSTPGLAGSYEQYF. The CDR3 DNA is TGTGCCAGCAGTACACCAGGACTAGCCGGCTCCTACGAGCAGTACTTC. The rearrangement uses TRBV2 and TRBJ2-7; TRBD2 agrees at 8 bases. CDR3 size: 16 residues. After removal of 5 bases from V and 0 bases from J, the junction contained 9 bases not matched to a gene. CDR1 and CDR2 from the germline V gene are SNHLY and FYNNEI.

This clonotype was recorded at least ten times. J is TRBJ2-5 and V is TRBV7-9, with 7 bases lining up with TRBD1. The CDR3 covers 16 residues. From germline, CDR1 is SEHNR and CDR2 FQNEAQ (reference sequence). V lost 2 bases, J lost 3 bases, and 9 bases stayed unmatched. DNA for the CDR3: TGTGCCAGCAGCTTATCGGTAGGGGACAGCAAAGAGACCCAGTACTTC. This codes for CASSLSVGDSKETQYF. The full variable domain, its missing parts supplied by reference TRBV7-9 and TRBJ2-5, is DTGVSQNPRHKITKRGQNVTFRCDPISEHNRLYWYRQTLGQGPEFLTYFQNEAQLEKSRLLSDRFSAERPKGSFSTLEIQRTEQGDSAMYLCASSLSVGDSKETQYFGPGTRLLVL.